This T cell receptor beta chain was captured by sequencing in a study of blood T cell repertoires in COVID-19. With 3 bases removed from V and 0 bases from J, the gap between germline ends came to 12 bases. CDR1 and CDR2 (germline): SGHTA, FQGNSA. The CDR3 spans 15 residues. Measured with immunoSEQ multiplex PCR; TCRdb has only the in-frame clones, and not every one. The table shows 130,000 to 150,000 clones, with approximately 87% occurring only once. This sequence originates from a woman in her thirties or forties with acute or convalescent COVID-19. The sequencing sample was made of peripheral blood. The rearrangement links TRBV7-2 to TRBJ2-7; no clear D gene. CDR3 sequence reads: CASSFGGATSYEQYF. The CDR3 DNA sequence: TGTGCCAGCAGCTTTGGTGGAGCGACCTCCTACGAGCAGTACTTC.